The source of this T cell receptor (beta chain) is a study of T cell changes during pregnancy in multiple sclerosis (dated by TCRdb to the late 2010s). About the full investigation: In women with multiple sclerosis, the researchers looked at how the T cell repertoire shifted as pregnancy progressed.

Concerning this clone itself: Its binding antigen is unknown. No base quality values were provided; no much bigger clone lies one nucleotide off.

The method was the immunoSEQ multiplex PCR assay. Entries here come from immuneACCESS through TCRdb and include only in-frame sequences with V and J called. Some clones fail to appear in such tables; in the studies checked, an unresolved V gene covers under half of the shortfall, and the cause of the remainder is unknown. The sample includes 40,000 to 50,000 clones, with around 93% observed a single time. Of the sample, roughly 8.7% is held by the ten largest clones. The CDR3 measures 17 amino acids from cysteine to phenylalanine. The only DNA kept is the CDR3, 51 bases in frame from the first base. V and J are trimmed by 0 bases and 7 bases, and the gene matches miss 11 bases of the junction. CDR1 and CDR2 were assigned from the germline V gene as MGHRA and YSYEKL.

The sequence derives from a female donor with multiple sclerosis, enrolled in a pregnancy study. Recombination joined TRBV4-1 with TRBJ2-1; TRBD2 matches 8 bases in the middle. This specimen was CD8+ T cells from peripheral blood mononuclear cells, taken in the third trimester of pregnancy. For the CDR3, the sequence is CASSQDESGGLGNEQFF. The bases read TGCGCCAGCAGCCAAGACGAGTCGGGAGGGCTGGGTAATGAGCAGTTCTTC.